This T cell receptor (beta chain) was recorded in a study of T-cell memory formation after mild COVID-19. As for the study in general: Clustering of TCRs was largely donor specific.

There are a few counts of this clonotype. TCRalpha and TCRbeta libraries used 5'RACE with constant-segment primers and UMIs. Via MiXCR, TCRdb re-called the 5' RACE reads, giving one row per CDR3 protein. Found here are 350,000 to 500,000 distinct CDR3 sequences, less than 25% of them singletons; the top ten hold about 12%. Germline CDR1 and CDR2: SNHLY and FYNNEI. V was clipped by 0 bases and J by 7 bases; unmatched bases: 8. The CDR3 is made up of 15 amino acids. Sequencing used PBMCs or a T cell subset sorted from them (not recorded which). The TCR comes from an adult woman who had mild COVID-19 (a few samples of this study predate the infection). Cell type and time point are not known. The chain is built from TRBV2 and TRBJ1-2, with 7 bases lining up with TRBD1. The CDR3 is CASSEAMDRLGGYTF. The DNA of the CDR3 is TGTGCCAGCAGTGAAGCGATGGACAGGCTTGGTGGCTACACCTTC.